Here is one T cell receptor (beta chain) with its context. This sample is part of a study of OX40 agonist ivuxolimab in advanced cancers. With 2 bases clipped from V and 7 bases from J, the junction kept 7 bases outside the gene matches. The length of the CDR3 is 16 residues. CDR1 and CDR2 (germline): MGHRA, YSYEKL. Sequencing used immunoSEQ multiplex PCR; TCRdb keeps in-frame clones, though not all of them. The top ten clones hold 1.5% to 2% of a sample with 95,000 to 100,000 clones, about 92% of them seen once. The rearrangement links TRBV4-1 to TRBJ2-1; 11 positions match TRBD1. The TCR originated in an adult with an advanced solid tumor such as melanoma, head and neck, liver or kidney cancer. The source material was CD4+ or CD8+ T cells sorted from blood, sampled in a trial of the OX40 agonist ivuxolimab. CDR3 coding DNA: TGCGCCAGCAGCCAAAAGCCGGGACAGGGGGTTAATGAGCAGTTCTTC. This gives the protein CASSQKPGQGVNEQFF.